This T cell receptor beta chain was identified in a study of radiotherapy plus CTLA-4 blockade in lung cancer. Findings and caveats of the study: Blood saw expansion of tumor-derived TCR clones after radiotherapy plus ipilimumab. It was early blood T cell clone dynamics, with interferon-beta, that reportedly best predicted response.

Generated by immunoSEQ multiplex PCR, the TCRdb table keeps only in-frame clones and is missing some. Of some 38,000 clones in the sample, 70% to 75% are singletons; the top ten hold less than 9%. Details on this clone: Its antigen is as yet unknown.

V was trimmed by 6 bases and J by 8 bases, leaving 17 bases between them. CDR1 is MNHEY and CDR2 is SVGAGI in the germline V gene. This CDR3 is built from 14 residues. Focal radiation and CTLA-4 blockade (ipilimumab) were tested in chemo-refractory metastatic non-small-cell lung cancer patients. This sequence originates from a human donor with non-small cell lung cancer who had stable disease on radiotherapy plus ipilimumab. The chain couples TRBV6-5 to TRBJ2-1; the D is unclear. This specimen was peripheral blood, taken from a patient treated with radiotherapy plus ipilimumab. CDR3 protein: CASSPLGPGHEQFF. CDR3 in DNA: TGTGCCAGCAGCCCTCTTGGGCCAGGACATGAGCAGTTCTTC.